This paragraph covers one TCR beta chain sequence. Its antigen is currently unknown. One entry per CDR3 protein results from TCRdb running MiXCR on the 5' RACE reads. In the table there are 500,000 to 700,000 distinct CDR3 sequences, just over 7% of which are singletons. The data were obtained in a study of identical twins. Study-wide results and limits: The study found weaker excess twin sharing in beta out-of-frame sequences.

Germline CDR1 reads MGHRA; CDR2 reads YSYEKL. CDR3 length equals 17 residues. V was pared by 2 bases and J by 4 bases, with 7 bases of the junction left unmatched. The sample also formed part of further work on yellow fever vaccine responses in identical twins.

The chain combines TRBV4-1 with TRBJ2-2; 10 positions match TRBD1. The TCR sequence derives from a woman aged 18 to 35 in good health. The sample comprised PBMCs. The CDR3 region is CASSQPTGGSATGELFF. CDR3 nucleotide sequence: TGCGCCAGCAGCCAACCGACAGGGGGCTCGGCCACCGGGGAGCTGTTTTTT.